Included here is one TCR beta chain sequence, with context. This entry belongs to a study of blood T cell repertoires in COVID-19. Assay used: immunoSEQ multiplex PCR; TCRdb lists only in-frame clones, some missing. The sample includes some 150,000 clones, 80% to 90% of them seen just once. This CDR3 is 14 amino acids long. Germline V gene sequence: CDR1 MNHEY, CDR2 SMNVEV (reference sequence). V dropped 6 bases and J dropped 3; count of bases not matched to a gene: 8. Sequencing was performed on peripheral blood. The receptor comes from a woman aged 55-75 years with COVID-19, enrolled during active disease. The chain joins TRBV27 to TRBJ2-7, with TRBD1 identical over 7 bases. As DNA, the CDR3 is TGTGCCAGCAGATGGGGACAGCTGGACTACGAGCAGTACTTC. Protein: CASRWGQLDYEQYF.